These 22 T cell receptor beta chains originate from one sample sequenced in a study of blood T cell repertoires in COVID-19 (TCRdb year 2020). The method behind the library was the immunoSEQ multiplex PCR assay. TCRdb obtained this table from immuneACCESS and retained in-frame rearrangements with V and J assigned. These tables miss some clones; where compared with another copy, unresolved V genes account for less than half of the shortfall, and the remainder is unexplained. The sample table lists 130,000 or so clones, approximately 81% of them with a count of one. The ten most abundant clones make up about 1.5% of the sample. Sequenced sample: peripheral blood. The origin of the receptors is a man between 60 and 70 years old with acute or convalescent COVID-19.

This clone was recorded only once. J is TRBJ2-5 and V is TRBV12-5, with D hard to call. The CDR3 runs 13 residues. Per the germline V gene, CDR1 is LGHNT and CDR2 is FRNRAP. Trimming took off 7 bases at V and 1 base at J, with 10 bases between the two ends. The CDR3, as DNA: TGTGCTAGTGCTCCGACACTCCAAGAGACCCAGTACTTC. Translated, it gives CASAPTLQETQYF.

The CDR3 reads CASRRSGQGQETQYF. CDR3 coding DNA: TGCGCCAGCCGAAGGTCCGGACAGGGACAAGAGACCCAGTACTTC. The rearrangement links TRBV5-1 to TRBJ2-5; 8 bases map to TRBD1. CDR1 is SGHRS and CDR2 is YFSETQ in the germline V gene. V shed 7 bases and J 2 bases; nucleotides not matched to a gene: 10. The CDR3 is 15 residues long.

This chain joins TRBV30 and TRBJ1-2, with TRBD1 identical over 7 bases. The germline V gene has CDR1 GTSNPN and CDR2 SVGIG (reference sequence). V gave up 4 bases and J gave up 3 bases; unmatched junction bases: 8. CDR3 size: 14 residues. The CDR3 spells CAWIPDRLDYGYTF. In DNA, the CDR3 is TGTGCCTGGATCCCGGACAGGTTGGACTATGGCTACACCTTC.

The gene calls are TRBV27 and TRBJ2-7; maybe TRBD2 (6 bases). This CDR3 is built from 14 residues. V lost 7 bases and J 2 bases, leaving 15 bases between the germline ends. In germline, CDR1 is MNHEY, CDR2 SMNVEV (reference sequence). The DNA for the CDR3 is TGTGCCAGCAAAGAGGACTATAATACCTACGAGCAGTACTTC. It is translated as CASKEDYNTYEQYF.

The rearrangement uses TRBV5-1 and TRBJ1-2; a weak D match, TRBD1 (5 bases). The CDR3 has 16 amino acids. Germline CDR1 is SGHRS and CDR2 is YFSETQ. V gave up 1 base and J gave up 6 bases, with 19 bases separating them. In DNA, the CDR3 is TGCGCCAGCAGCTTGAGCGGGGGTCAGGGATCTCATGGCTACACCTTC. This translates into CASSLSGGQGSHGYTF.

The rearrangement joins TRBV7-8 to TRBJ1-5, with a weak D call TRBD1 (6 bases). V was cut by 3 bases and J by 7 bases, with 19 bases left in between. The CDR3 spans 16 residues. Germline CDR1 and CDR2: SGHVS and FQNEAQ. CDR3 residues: CASSLGGRRSWQPQHF. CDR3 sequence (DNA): TGTGCCAGCAGCTTGGGGGGGCGGAGAAGTTGGCAGCCCCAGCATTTT.

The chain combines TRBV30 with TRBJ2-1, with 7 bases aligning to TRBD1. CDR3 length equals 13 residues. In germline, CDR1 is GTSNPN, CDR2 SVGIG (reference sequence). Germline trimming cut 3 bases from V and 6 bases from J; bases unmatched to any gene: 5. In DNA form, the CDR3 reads TGTGCCTGGAGCTTAGGGGGCGGCAATGAGCAGTTCTTC. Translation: CAWSLGGGNEQFF.

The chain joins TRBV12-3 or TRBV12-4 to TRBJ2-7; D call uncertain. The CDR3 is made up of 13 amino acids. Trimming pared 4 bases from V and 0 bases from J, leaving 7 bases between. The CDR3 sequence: CASSSGFSYEQYF. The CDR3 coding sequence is TGTGCCAGCAGTTCCGGGTTCTCCTACGAGCAGTACTTC.

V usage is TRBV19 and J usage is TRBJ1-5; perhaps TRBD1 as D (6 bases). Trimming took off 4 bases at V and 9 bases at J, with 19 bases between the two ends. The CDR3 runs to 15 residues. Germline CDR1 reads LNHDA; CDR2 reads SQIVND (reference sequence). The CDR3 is CASSTIRDTDSPQHF. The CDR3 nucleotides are TGTGCCAGTAGTACGATCCGGGACACGGACTCGCCCCAGCATTTT.

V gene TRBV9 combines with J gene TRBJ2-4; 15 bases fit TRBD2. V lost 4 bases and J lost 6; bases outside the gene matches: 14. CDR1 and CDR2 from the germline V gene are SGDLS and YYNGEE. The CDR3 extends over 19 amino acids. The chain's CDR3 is CASSTGTSGGPFHANIQYF. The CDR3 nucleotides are TGTGCCAGCAGCACCGGGACTAGCGGGGGGCCCTTCCACGCAAACATTCAGTACTTC. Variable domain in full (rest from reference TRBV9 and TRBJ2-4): DSGVTQTPKHLITATGQRVTLRCSPRSGDLSVYWYQQSLDQGLQFLIQYYNGEERAKGNILERFSAQQFPDLHSELNLSSLELGDSALYFCASSTGTSGGPFHANIQYFGAGTRLSVL.

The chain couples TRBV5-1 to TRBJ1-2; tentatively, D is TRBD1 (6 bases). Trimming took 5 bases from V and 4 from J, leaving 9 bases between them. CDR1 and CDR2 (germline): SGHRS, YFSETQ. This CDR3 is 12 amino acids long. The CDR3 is CASRKDSYGYTF. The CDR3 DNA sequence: TGCGCCAGCAGGAAGGACAGCTATGGCTACACCTTC.

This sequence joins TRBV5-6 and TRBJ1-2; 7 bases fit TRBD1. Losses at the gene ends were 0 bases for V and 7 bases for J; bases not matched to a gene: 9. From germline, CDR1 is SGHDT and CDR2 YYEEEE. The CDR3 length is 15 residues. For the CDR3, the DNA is TGTGCCAGCAGCTTGGTTACAGGGGTTTCGTTTGGCTACACCTTC. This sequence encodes CASSLVTGVSFGYTF.

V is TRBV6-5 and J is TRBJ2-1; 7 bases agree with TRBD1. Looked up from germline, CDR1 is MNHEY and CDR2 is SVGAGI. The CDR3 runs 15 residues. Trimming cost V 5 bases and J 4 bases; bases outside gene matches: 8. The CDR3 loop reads CASSPRGQVYNEQFF. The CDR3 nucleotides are TGTGCCAGCAGTCCCCGCGGACAGGTTTACAATGAGCAGTTCTTC.

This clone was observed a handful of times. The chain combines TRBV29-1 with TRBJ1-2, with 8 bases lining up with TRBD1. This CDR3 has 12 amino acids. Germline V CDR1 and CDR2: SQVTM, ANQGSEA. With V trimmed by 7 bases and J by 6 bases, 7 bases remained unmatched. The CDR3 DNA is TGCAGCGCCCGGGACAGGAGAGATGGCTACACCTTC. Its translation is CSARDRRDGYTF.

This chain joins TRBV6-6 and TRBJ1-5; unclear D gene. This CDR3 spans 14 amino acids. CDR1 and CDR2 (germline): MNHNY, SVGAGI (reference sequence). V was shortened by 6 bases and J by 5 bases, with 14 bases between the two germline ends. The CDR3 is CASRTPTRDQPQHF. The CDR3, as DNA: TGTGCCAGCAGGACGCCCACTCGGGATCAGCCCCAGCATTTT.

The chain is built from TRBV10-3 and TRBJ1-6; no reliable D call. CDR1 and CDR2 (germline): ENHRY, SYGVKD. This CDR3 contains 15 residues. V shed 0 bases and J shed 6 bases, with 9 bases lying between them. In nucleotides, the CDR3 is TGTGCCATCAGTGAGTCTGCAGGTAGTAATTCACCCCTCCACTTT. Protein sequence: CAISESAGSNSPLHF.

CDR3 in amino acids: CASSFLSGSSYNEQFF. The DNA for the CDR3 is TGCGCCAGCAGCTTCCTTAGCGGGAGCTCCTACAATGAGCAGTTCTTC. The chain joins TRBV5-1 to TRBJ2-1, with TRBD2 identical over 9 bases. The V gene end was trimmed by 2 bases and the J gene end by 0 bases; junction bases not matched to a gene: 3. The CDR3 extends over 16 amino acids. In germline, CDR1 is SGHRS, CDR2 YFSETQ.

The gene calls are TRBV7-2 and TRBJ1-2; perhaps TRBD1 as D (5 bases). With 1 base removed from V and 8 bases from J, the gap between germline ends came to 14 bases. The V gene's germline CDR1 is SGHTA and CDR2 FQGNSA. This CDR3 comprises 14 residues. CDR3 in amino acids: CASSLGTGFDGYTF. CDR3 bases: TGTGCCAGCAGCTTAGGCACAGGTTTCGACGGCTACACCTTC. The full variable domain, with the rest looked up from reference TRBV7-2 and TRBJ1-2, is GAGVSQSPSNKVTEKGKDVELRCDPISGHTALYWYRQSLGQGLEFLIYFQGNSAPDKSGLPSDRFSAERTGGSVSTLTIQRTQQEDSAVYLCASSLGTGFDGYTFGSGTRLTVV.

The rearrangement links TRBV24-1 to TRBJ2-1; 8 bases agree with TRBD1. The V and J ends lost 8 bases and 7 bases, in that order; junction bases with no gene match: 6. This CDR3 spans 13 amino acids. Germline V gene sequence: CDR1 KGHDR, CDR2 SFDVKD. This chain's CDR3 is CATTGGAGNEQFF. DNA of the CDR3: TGTGCCACCACAGGGGGCGCGGGGAATGAGCAGTTCTTC.

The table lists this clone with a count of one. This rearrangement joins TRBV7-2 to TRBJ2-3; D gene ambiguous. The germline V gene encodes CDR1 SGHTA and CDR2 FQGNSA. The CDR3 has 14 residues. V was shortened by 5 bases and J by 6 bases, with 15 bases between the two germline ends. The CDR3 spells CASSLTGGPDTQYF. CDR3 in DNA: TGTGCCAGCAGCCTGACGGGTGGCCCGGATACGCAGTATTTT.

The CDR3 is CASSIVARLNTGELFF. The CDR3 region has the DNA TGTGCCAGTAGTATAGTTGCCAGACTGAACACCGGGGAGCTGTTTTTT. This chain connects TRBV19 to TRBJ2-2; D not certain. Germline CDR1 LNHDA, CDR2 SQIVND (reference sequence). The CDR3 runs 16 residues. V shed 1 base and J shed 1 base, with 10 bases lying between them.

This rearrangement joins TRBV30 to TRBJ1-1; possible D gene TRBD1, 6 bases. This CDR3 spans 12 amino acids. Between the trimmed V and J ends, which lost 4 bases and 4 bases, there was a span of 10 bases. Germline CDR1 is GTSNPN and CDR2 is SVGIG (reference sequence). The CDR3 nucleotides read TGTGCCTGGACAGGGGAGAGCACTGAAGCTTTCTTT. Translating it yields CAWTGESTEAFF.